The entry that follows covers one TCR beta chain sequence. Antigen: not known. These data belong to a study of T cell responses to AZD1222 COVID-19 vaccine. Study outcomes and limitations: Every sample of the repertoires postdated the peak T cell response. Reports say nearly half of spike-specific TCRs go after unmutated variant regions.

This table comes from immunoSEQ multiplex PCR, and its TCRdb copy is limited to in-frame clones, with some not included. The sample has about 110,000 clones; around 90% are singletons. Trimming stripped 7 bases from V and 3 bases from J, with 18 bases between. There are 15 residues in the CDR3. CDR1 KGHDR and CDR2 SFDVKD come from the germline V gene. The clonotype originates from an adult who received the AZD1222 COVID-19 vaccine. The chain joins TRBV24-1 to TRBJ2-7; D is possibly TRBD1 or TRBD2 (6 bases each). The specimen was peripheral blood, collected 28 days after the second AZD1222 dose. The CDR3 spells CATSQGGSAGYEQYF. The CDR3, as DNA: TGTGCCACCAGCCAAGGGGGGAGCGCAGGCTACGAGCAGTACTTC.